This T cell receptor (beta chain) was sequenced during a study of read filtering for tumor transcriptome and immune sequencing. Study information: Eight or nine patients were R-ISS I, 16 were R-ISS II, 7 were R-ISS III.

This library used approximately 390 ng RNA and molecular barcoded adaptors spanning alpha/delta and beta/gamma chains. TCRdb reanalysed the reads using MiXCR and keeps one entry per CDR3 protein. The sample lists 100,000 to 150,000 distinct CDR3 sequences; about an eighth were seen once. About this clonotype itself: Its cognate antigen is unknown.

Study-wide results and caveats: IR-seq and RNA-seq agreed better without single-read clonotypes. In IR-seq, single-read clonotypes were approximately 79% of clonotypes but approximately 3.5% of reads. The CD138-negative fraction was mixed bone marrow immune cells, not pure T cells.

Material: a population of CD138-negative cells sorted from bone marrow. The clonotype comes from a donor at least 40 years old with multiple myeloma.

The CDR3 sequence: CASSGDSNEQFF. The CDR3 DNA is TGTGCCAGCAGTGGTGACTCGAATGAGCAGTTCTTC. V is TRBV12-3 or TRBV12-4 and J is TRBJ2-1, with D unclear. V lost 5 bases and J 7 bases, leaving 9 bases between the germline ends. The CDR3 totals 12 residues.